This T cell receptor beta chain was identified during a study of OX40 agonist ivuxolimab in advanced cancers. The repertoire was sequenced with immunoSEQ multiplex PCR; TCRdb's copy has only in-frame clones and lacks some. The profile covers over 30,000 clones, with about 85% appearing a single time and less than 5% taken by the ten largest. V dropped 2 bases and J dropped 14; count of bases not matched to a gene: 7. CDR1 and CDR2 (germline): KGHSH, LQKENI. The CDR3 runs 12 residues. The source is an adult with an advanced solid tumor such as melanoma, head and neck, liver or kidney cancer. The chain carries TRBV18 and TRBJ1-2; 8 bases align to TRBD1. Sequenced here: CD4+ or CD8+ T cells sorted from blood, sampled in a trial of the OX40 agonist ivuxolimab. The CDR3 DNA reads as TGTGCCAGCTCACCAAACAGGGGGGTACTTACCTTC. As protein: CASSPNRGVLTF.